Following are 9 T cell receptor beta chains from one sample sequenced in a study of CXCR3-negative and CXCR3-positive naive CD8 T cells. The libraries of TRB cDNA were constructed through 5' RACE using UMI labels. TCRdb reprocessed the 5' RACE reads and keeps a single row for each CDR3 protein, giving no DNA. Found here are 50,000 to 55,000 distinct CDR3 sequences; the top ten clones hold approximately 1.4%. Sequenced input: naive CXCR3- CD8+ T cells from blood. Described subset: CD45RO-CCR7+CD27+CD95- naive CD8+ T cells lacking CXCR3 (TNR3-). These receptors all stem from a human donor in good health. Some clones in this sample may be carry-over from other donors' samples.

The chain carries TRBV28 and TRBJ2-7. The germline CDR1 and CDR2 sequences are MDHEN and SYDVKM. The CDR3 length is 13 residues. Here the CDR3 reads CASSLSADYEQYF.

The chain joins TRBV6-5 to TRBJ2-5; the TCRdb D gene call, TRBD1, has no DNA to confirm it. The CDR3 has 15 amino acids. Germline V gives CDR1 MNHEY, CDR2 SVGAGI. The CDR3 loop reads CASSGNGGHQETQYF.

The CDR3 here is CATSSSDTGELFF. This sequence joins TRBV24-1 and TRBJ2-2. CDR1 is KGHDR, CDR2 SFDVKD, per germline. The CDR3 totals 13 residues.

The gene calls are TRBV4-2 and TRBJ1-5; TCRdb's assignment of TRBD1 cannot be checked, as there is no DNA. The CDR3 is 16 amino acids. Germline V gene data show CDR1 as LGHNA and CDR2 as YNFKEQ. This chain's CDR3 is CASSLGTGEFNQPQHF.

CDR3 sequence: CASSLGLAGGIKPYEQYF. V is TRBV5-1 and J is TRBJ2-7; TCRdb outputs TRBD2, but without DNA this stays unchecked. Germline values: CDR1 SGHRS, CDR2 YFSETQ. The CDR3 contains 18 residues.

This clonotype shows up as medium-sized (0.01 to 0.1%) by frequency. The rearrangement uses TRBV29-1 and TRBJ2-3; TCRdb's D call of TRBD1 is untestable without DNA. Per the germline V gene, CDR1 is SQVTM and CDR2 is ANQGSEA. This CDR3 has 11 residues. CDR3 amino acids: CSAPIADTQYF.

This sequence joins TRBV29-1 and TRBJ2-7. The CDR3 extends over 15 amino acids. The V gene's germline CDR1 is SQVTM and CDR2 ANQGSEA. The chain's CDR3 is CSVEERDRGSYEQYF.

The chain is built from TRBV28 and TRBJ2-5; the D call from TCRdb, TRBD2, cannot be confirmed without DNA. In germline, CDR1 is MDHEN, CDR2 SYDVKM. CDR3 size: 16 residues. The CDR3 spells CASSLWTSGTQETQYF.

The V gene is TRBV20-1, the J gene TRBJ2-3; no DNA is available, so the TRBD2 call from TCRdb remains unchecked. This CDR3 has 15 residues. Looked up from germline, CDR1 is DFQATT and CDR2 is SNEGSKA (reference sequence). CDR3 amino acids: CSARVPAVYGDTQYF.